This TCR beta chain appears in the sequencing data of a study of blood T cell repertoires in COVID-19. Clones were read by immunoSEQ multiplex PCR, and TCRdb kept only the in-frame ones, dropping some. The sample holds 200,000 to 250,000 clones, roughly 85% seen once. This CDR3 has 14 amino acids. CDR1 and CDR2 from the germline V gene are SNHLY and FYNNEI. The ends lost 3 bases at V and 5 bases at J; junction bases unmatched: 5. The V and J genes are TRBV2 and TRBJ1-1, with 8 bases lining up with TRBD1. The sequenced material came from peripheral blood. The source of this sequence is a man aged 45-65 years with COVID-19, enrolled during active disease. The CDR3, as DNA: TGTGCCAGCAGTGACTCGGACAGGGATACTGAAGCTTTCTTT. Residues: CASSDSDRDTEAFF.